The present entry profiles one TCR beta chain with its context. Its target is not known. This specimen comes from a study of OX40 agonist ivuxolimab in advanced cancers. In the study overall: Partial responses were recorded for three patients, including one with hepatocellular carcinoma and two with cutaneous melanoma. Whole-study results and caveats: Both blood CD4+ and CD8+ T cells showed clonal growth by week 6 at 0.1 to 3.0 mg/kg. Partial responders treated at 0.1-3.0 mg/kg exhibited clonal expansion among the lowest measured.

V lost 5 bases to trimming and J lost 2 bases, with 12 bases between them. The CDR3 is 14 residues long. Germline lookup yields CDR1 MNHEY and CDR2 SVGAGI. TCRdb keeps only in-frame clones here, not all; method: immunoSEQ multiplex PCR. The sample consists of about 79,000 clones, 90% of them appearing once. The sample was CD4+ or CD8+ T cells sorted from blood, taken in a trial of the OX40 agonist ivuxolimab. This clonotype was sampled from an adult with an advanced solid tumor such as melanoma, head and neck, liver or kidney cancer. The J gene is TRBJ1-1, the V gene TRBV6-5, with D unclear. CDR3 loop: CASSQSTGNTEAFF. DNA of the CDR3: TGTGCCAGCAGTCAATCGACGGGAAACACTGAAGCTTTCTTT.